This T cell receptor (beta chain) appears in the sequencing data of a study of shared clonotypes between healthy human individuals. Turning to the study itself: Per-donor plates numbered three CD4 naive, three CD4 memory, two CD8 naive and one CD8 memory.

This clone was observed a single time. The target antigen is unknown. Naive CD8 cells lacked CD45RO, underwent positive selection for CCR7 and left out terminally differentiated effector memory CD45RA+ cells. Here immunoSEQ multiplex PCR was the method, and the copy in TCRdb shows in-frame clones only, minus some. The sample has some 2 million clones; about 95% are singletons. Study-level results: Relative to clonotypes present in all four donors, those not shared had lower generation probabilities. Few donors limited the genetic and exposure-history diversity represented. Compared with memory subsets, naive subsets generally had larger estimated richness.

Germline V gene data show CDR1 as PRHDT and CDR2 as FYEKMQ (reference sequence). CDR3 length: 13 amino acids. V lost 7 bases, J lost 9 bases, and 6 bases stayed unmatched. V and J are TRBV13 and TRBJ1-6; 7 bases agree with TRBD1. Sequences were obtained from naive CD8+ T cells sorted from blood. The source is a man aged 18 to 30 in good health. The chain's CDR3 is CASTLTGSSPLHF. In DNA, the CDR3 is TGTGCCAGCACCCTGACAGGGAGTTCACCCCTCCACTTT.